This TCR beta chain was found in a study of T cells in Graves' hyperthyroidism and ophthalmopathy. After removal of 2 bases from V and 4 bases from J, the junction contained 14 bases not matched to a gene. The CDR3 sequence is 18 residues long. Per germline, CDR1 DFQATT and CDR2 SNEGSKA (reference sequence). Notes on the study in general: For ophthalmopathy, model prediction preceded onset by a median roughly 6.3 months. In the analysis, a 13 V-J model separated ophthalmopathy from stable hyperthyroidism.

Concerning this clonotype itself: What it binds is unknown.

Amplified TCR beta CDR3 regions came from RNA transcripts. TCR CDR3 regions were first amplified by RT-PCR with HTBI primers. From the multiplex PCR reads, TCRdb called clonotypes with MiXCR, one entry per CDR3 protein. The sample lists under 600,000 distinct CDR3 sequences; 16% were seen once. The clonotype comes from a woman in her thirties or forties with Graves' ophthalmopathy. The sample was blood. This chain links TRBV20-1 with TRBJ2-3; 11 bases are shared with TRBD1. CDR3 region: CSARPDGGQGVFSDTQYF. The CDR3 nucleotides are TGCAGTGCTAGACCTGATGGGGGACAGGGGGTTTTCTCAGATACGCAGTATTTT.